These 8 T cell receptor beta chains were all obtained from the same sample, sequenced in a study of OX40 agonist ivuxolimab in advanced cancers. The repertoire was sequenced with immunoSEQ multiplex PCR; TCRdb's copy has only in-frame clones and lacks some. The sample contains about 35,000 clones, 70% to 85% of which appear only once. This material consisted of CD4+ or CD8+ T cells sorted from blood, taken in a trial of the OX40 agonist ivuxolimab. The receptors were sampled from an adult with an advanced solid tumor such as melanoma, head and neck, liver or kidney cancer.

V and J are TRBV4-3 and TRBJ2-7; 16 bases are a match to TRBD2. Losses at the gene ends were 3 bases for V and 2 bases for J; bases not matched to a gene: 1. There are 16 residues in the CDR3. In germline, CDR1 is LGHNA, CDR2 YSLEER. CDR3 sequence reads: CASSHGTSGGAYEQYF. The CDR3 bases are TGCGCCAGCAGCCACGGGACTAGCGGGGGGGCCTACGAGCAGTACTTC.

This chain links TRBV7-3 with TRBJ2-1, with 13 bases identical to TRBD2. The J segment lost 3 bases and the V segment lost 5 bases, leaving 7 bases of the junction unmatched. Germline V gene data show CDR1 as SGHTA and CDR2 as FQGTGA. The CDR3 sequence is 17 residues long. The DNA of the CDR3 is TGTGCCAGCAGCGAAGGGACTAGCGGGGCCCACTACAATGAGCAGTTCTTC. As protein: CASSEGTSGAHYNEQFF.

V usage is TRBV11-3 and J usage is TRBJ2-7; D is perhaps TRBD2 (6 bases). The V end was cut by 4 bases, the J end by 0 bases, with 16 bases between. CDR3 length: 16 residues. Germline lookup yields CDR1 SGHNT and CDR2 YENEEA. In DNA, the CDR3 is TGTGCCAGCAGCTCGCAGCTTGGGGGGAGCTCCTACGAGCAGTACTTC. Translation: CASSSQLGGSSYEQYF.

This rearrangement joins TRBV5-6 to TRBJ1-1; weak D call: TRBD1 (6 bases). CDR3 length equals 16 residues. Trimming took 4 bases from V and 3 from J, leaving 19 bases between them. In germline, CDR1 is SGHDT, CDR2 YYEEEE. In DNA, the CDR3 is TGTGCCAGCAGCCAGCAGAGGGGGAATTTGTACACTGAAGCTTTCTTT. Amino acid sequence: CASSQQRGNLYTEAFF.

This clone was observed a few times. V and J are TRBV5-4 and TRBJ1-1, with D hard to call. The germline CDR1 and CDR2 sequences are SGHNT and YYREEE (reference sequence). The length of the CDR3 is 12 residues. Trimming shortened V by 2 bases and J by 3 bases, and 5 bases separated the two germline ends. CDR3 nucleotides: TGTGCCAGCAGCTTATCAGACACTGAAGCTTTCTTT. Encoded protein: CASSLSDTEAFF.

This chain connects TRBV4-3 to TRBJ2-3; no definite D call. Germline CDR1 LGHNA, CDR2 YSLEER. The CDR3 totals 15 residues. The V end was cut by 4 bases, the J end by 0 bases, with 11 bases between. Written as DNA, the CDR3 is TGCGCCAGCAGCCGTCAGACAACTAGCACAGATACGCAGTATTTT. Its protein is CASSRQTTSTDTQYF.

The chain uses TRBV6-6 and TRBJ2-1; possible D gene TRBD2, 6 bases. This CDR3 is built from 15 residues. V lost 5 bases, J lost 1 base, and 12 bases lay in between. Germline V CDR1 and CDR2: MNHNY, SVGAGI (reference sequence). Written as DNA, the CDR3 is TGTGCCAGCAGTCCCCGGGGGAGTTCCTACAATGAGCAGTTCTTC. This encodes CASSPRGSSYNEQFF.

The chain combines TRBV7-6 with TRBJ2-6, with D perhaps TRBD1 (5 bases). The CDR3 has 16 residues. Germline values: CDR1 SGHVS, CDR2 FNYEAQ. The V and J ends lost 5 bases and 0 bases respectively, with 11 bases between them. The CDR3 reads CASSPDRSSGANVLTF. In DNA form, the CDR3 reads TGTGCCAGCAGCCCAGACAGATCCTCTGGGGCCAACGTCCTGACTTTC.